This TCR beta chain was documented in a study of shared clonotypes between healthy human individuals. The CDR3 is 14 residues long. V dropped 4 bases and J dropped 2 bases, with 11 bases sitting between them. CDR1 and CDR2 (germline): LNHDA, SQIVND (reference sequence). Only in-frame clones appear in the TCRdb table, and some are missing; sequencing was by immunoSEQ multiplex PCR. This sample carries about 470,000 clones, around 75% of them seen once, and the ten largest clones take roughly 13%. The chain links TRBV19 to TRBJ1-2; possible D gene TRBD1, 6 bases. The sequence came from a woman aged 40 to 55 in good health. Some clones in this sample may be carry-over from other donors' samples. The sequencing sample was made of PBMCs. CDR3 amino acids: CASSTRTANYGYTF. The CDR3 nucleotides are TGTGCCAGTAGTACCCGGACAGCGAACTATGGCTACACCTTC.